This entry is about one T cell receptor (beta chain). A clone one base away is much larger, so this may be a read error. The CDR3 loop spans 15 amino acids. CDR1 is KGHSH, CDR2 LQKENI, per germline. TCRdb reprocessed the RT-PCR reads with MiXCR, giving one entry per CDR3 protein. This sample has more than 600,000 distinct CDR3 sequences, with around 14% found just once. This chain connects TRBV18 to TRBJ2-3; D gene ambiguous. Sequencing used memory CD4+ T cells from blood. This clonotype was obtained from a female donor in good health, serving as a healthy control. DNA for the CDR3: TGTGCCAGCTCGCCCGACCGGCGCGGCACAGATACGCATTATTTT. Encoded protein: CASSPDRRGTDTHYF.